The present TCR beta chain was sequenced within a study of stem cell transplantation in POMP-related autoinflammatory disease. On the study more broadly: Impaired MHC class I-dependent CD8+ differentiation was hypothesized from defective thymoproteasomes. Study-level findings and limits: PRAID patients trended toward lower TRB diversity and higher clonality in all analyzed T-cell subsets.

PRAID featured immunodeficiency plus autoinflammation. This CDR3 is 14 amino acids long. CDR1 is MNHNS and CDR2 is SASEGT in the germline V gene. Only in-frame clones appear in the TCRdb table, and some are missing; sequencing was by immunoSEQ multiplex PCR. Among 20,000 to 30,000 clones, approximately 78% were seen once, and the ten largest hold around 2.4%. Regarding this clone: Its antigen is undetermined.

This receptor was taken from a human donor with POMP-related autoinflammation and immune dysregulation (PRAID). Sequenced here: CD4+ T cells from PBMCs, sampled before stem cell transplantation. This chain connects TRBV6-1 to TRBJ1-5, with a weak D call TRBD1 (5 bases). CDR3 nucleotide sequence: TGTGCAACCGAGACCCGACGGGGGTATCAGCCCCAGCATTTT. This translates into CATETRRGYQPQHF.